Below are 20 T cell receptor beta chains sequenced from a single sample in a study of T-cell reconstitution after alpha-beta-depleted transplantation in children. TCRbeta library preparation incorporated unique molecular identifiers. TCRdb reprocessed the PCR reads via MiXCR and lists one record per CDR3 protein. The sample consists of some 240,000 distinct CDR3 sequences, approximately 9.9% of them appearing once. Sequencing was performed on PBMCs from the stem cell graft donor, taken from the stem cell graft. The receptors were sampled from a human donor who donated a stem cell graft to a child with SCID.

Ten or more counts support this clonotype. This chain connects TRBV7-9 to TRBJ2-3; tentatively, D is TRBD2 (6 bases). Germline V lookup: CDR1 SEHNR, CDR2 FQNEAQ (reference sequence). The CDR3 is 13 residues long. Trimming took 5 bases from V and 14 from J, leaving 20 bases between them. For the CDR3, the DNA is TGTGCCAGCAGCCCGCCGCGGGAACTAGGGTGGTATTTT. Protein sequence: CASSPPRELGWYF.

With regard to this clonotype: This may be a read error: a much more frequent sequence differs by one nucleotide. The rearrangement links TRBV5-1 to TRBJ2-2, with D possibly called TRBD1 or TRBD2 (6 bases each). CDR1 and CDR2 (germline): SGHRS, YFSETQ. The CDR3 has 15 amino acids. DNA of the CDR3: TGCGCCAGCAGCTGGGGGGCGCGGAACACCCGGGAGCTGTTTTTT. This sequence encodes CASSWGARNTRELFF. The whole variable domain, remainder taken from reference TRBV5-1 and TRBJ2-2, is KAGVTQTPRYLIKTRGQQVTLSCSPISGHRSVSWYQQTPGQGLQFLFEYFSETQRNKGNFPGRFSGRQFSNSRSEMNVSTLELGDSALYLCASSWGARNTRELFFGEGSRLTVL.

The genes are TRBV25-1 and TRBJ1-4; 7 bases map to TRBD1. The CDR3 has 15 amino acids. V lost 3 bases, J lost 10 bases, and 11 bases stayed unmatched. From germline, CDR1 is MGHDK and CDR2 SYGVNS. The CDR3 bases are TGTGCCAGCAGTGAGAGGGTGGGGGCAGGGGGAAAACTGTTTTTT. Translating gives CASSERVGAGGKLFF.

This clonotype was detected many times. The chain's CDR3 is CASSYGTSTPYSYEQYF. CDR3 bases: TGTGCCAGCAGTTACGGTACATCAACACCCTACTCCTACGAGCAGTACTTC. The chain employs TRBV6-5 and TRBJ2-7, with unresolved D. V was cut by 2 bases and J by 0 bases, with 17 bases left in between. The CDR3 is 17 amino acids. Germline lookup yields CDR1 MNHEY and CDR2 SVGAGI.

Many counts were recorded for this clonotype. The rearrangement joins TRBV7-9 to TRBJ2-5; 11 bases are a match to TRBD2. The CDR3 sequence is 15 residues long. V gave up 3 bases and J gave up 2 bases; unmatched junction bases: 2. CDR1 is SEHNR and CDR2 is FQNEAQ in the germline V gene (reference sequence). The CDR3 bases are TGTGCCAGCAGCTTCGGGACTAGCGGACAAGAGACCCAGTACTTC. It encodes CASSFGTSGQETQYF. The complete variable domain, with remaining parts taken from reference TRBV7-9 and TRBJ2-5, reads DTGVSQNPRHKITKRGQNVTFRCDPISEHNRLYWYRQTLGQGPEFLTYFQNEAQLEKSRLLSDRFSAERPKGSFSTLEIQRTEQGDSAMYLCASSFGTSGQETQYFGPGTRLLVL.

The chain combines TRBV3-1 with TRBJ2-7; TRBD1 matches 7 bases. J was trimmed by 4 bases and V by 4 bases; bases with no gene match: 13. CDR3 length: 16 residues. Germline values: CDR1 LGHDT, CDR2 YNNKEL (reference sequence). CDR3 nucleotide sequence: TGTGCCAGCAGCCGCGCACCGGGACAGACATATTACGAGCAGTACTTC. Translating it yields CASSRAPGQTYYEQYF.

This clonotype has at least ten counts. The V call is TRBV7-2, the J call TRBJ2-1; D unclear. The CDR3 spans 14 residues. From germline, CDR1 is SGHTA and CDR2 FQGNSA. V was trimmed by 4 bases and J by 6 bases, leaving 13 bases between them. For the CDR3, the DNA is TGTGCCAGCAGCTCCTCCCGGGTCGGCAATGAGCAGTTCTTC. Its protein product is CASSSSRVGNEQFF.

This clonotype was seen ten or more times. The chain recombines TRBV27 with TRBJ2-7; D is perhaps TRBD1 (5 bases). With 2 bases removed from V and 1 base from J, the gap between germline ends came to 9 bases. The CDR3 sequence is 14 residues long. The germline CDR1 and CDR2 sequences are MNHEY and SMNVEV (reference sequence). Written as DNA, the CDR3 is TGTGCCAGCAGTTTACAGGGAAGGTCCTACGAGCAGTACTTC. It translates to CASSLQGRSYEQYF.

This clonotype appeared many times. This rearrangement joins TRBV28 to TRBJ1-1, with D possibly being TRBD1 (6 bases). CDR1 and CDR2 from the germline V gene are MDHEN and SYDVKM. The CDR3 is made up of 15 amino acids. V was clipped by 4 bases and J by 8 bases, with 20 bases between them. CDR3 coding DNA: TGTGCCAGCAGTTCCCCGACCGCAGGGGACGGGGAAGCTTTCTTT. This codes for CASSSPTAGDGEAFF.

Many counts were recorded for this clonotype. The chain links TRBV11-2 to TRBJ1-5; 8 nucleotides agree with TRBD1. The CDR3 totals 14 residues. Looked up from germline, CDR1 is SGHAT and CDR2 is FQNNGV. V trimming: 5 bases; J trimming: 4 bases; junction bases outside the gene matches: 4. CDR3 protein: CASSPRTGNQPQHF. The DNA of the CDR3 is TGTGCCAGCAGCCCCCGGACAGGGAATCAGCCCCAGCATTTT. Based on the CDR3 plus reference TRBV11-2 and TRBJ1-5, the full variable domain is EAGVAQSPRYKIIEKRQSVAFWCNPISGHATLYWYQQILGQGPKLLIQFQNNGVVDDSQLPKDRFSAERLKGVDSTLKIQPAKLEDSAVYLCASSPRTGNQPQHFGDGTRLSIL.

In its sample, this clonotype was seen many times. The chain joins TRBV7-6 to TRBJ2-1; D may match TRBD1 or TRBD2 (5 bases each). The CDR3 loop spans 15 amino acids. Germline V CDR1 and CDR2: SGHVS, FNYEAQ. V lost 5 bases, J lost 5 bases, and 16 bases lay in between. Written as DNA, the CDR3 is TGTGCCAGCAGCCAGGATGGGGGTTGGGACAATGAGCAGTTCTTC. It codes for CASSQDGGWDNEQFF.

This clonotype was recorded many times. The gene calls are TRBV7-2 and TRBJ1-2, with unresolved D. The CDR3 has 13 amino acids. V lost 2 bases and J 5 bases, leaving 9 bases between the germline ends. Germline CDR1 and CDR2: SGHTA and FQGNSA. The CDR3 sequence: CASSLSPKYGYTF. In DNA, the CDR3 is TGTGCCAGCAGCTTATCCCCAAAATATGGCTACACCTTC.

This clonotype was detected ten times or more. The rearrangement uses TRBV7-9 and TRBJ1-3; D uncertain. The CDR3 has 15 amino acids. Germline loops: CDR1 SEHNR, CDR2 FQNEAQ (reference sequence). Trimming cost V 5 bases and J 0 bases, with 11 bases left between them. The chain's CDR3 is CASSLYKGSGNTIYF. In nucleotides, the CDR3 is TGTGCCAGCAGCCTATACAAAGGCTCTGGAAACACCATATATTTT.

On this clonotype itself: Since a much larger clone is just one base distant, this may be a read error. The rearrangement uses TRBV27 and TRBJ2-2; 8 bases match TRBD1. CDR3 size: 17 residues. V lost 6 bases, J lost 8 bases, and 17 bases stayed unmatched. CDR1 and CDR2 from the germline V gene are MNHEY and SMNVEV (reference sequence). CDR3 DNA: TGTGCCAGCAGGATCGGACAGGGATATGGTCCGGCTGGGGAGCTGTTTTTT. It yields the protein CASRIGQGYGPAGELFF.

This clonotype was seen many times. V is TRBV20-1 and J is TRBJ2-1; 7 bases align to TRBD1. CDR1 and CDR2 from the germline V gene are DFQATT and SNEGSKA (reference sequence). Trimming at V came to 5 bases and at J to 5 bases, leaving 3 bases not matched to a gene. The CDR3 runs 12 residues. The CDR3 nucleotides are TGCAGTGCTGGGGGACAGCACAATGAGCAGTTCTTC. Its translation is CSAGGQHNEQFF.

This clonotype was seen repeatedly, ten times or more. CDR3 DNA: TGTGCCAGTAGTTTTGGCAGGGAGAATTCACCCCTCCACTTT. Translation gives CASSFGRENSPLHF. The V gene is TRBV19, the J gene TRBJ1-6, with D tentatively TRBD1 (5 bases). Germline values: CDR1 LNHDA, CDR2 SQIVND (reference sequence). V was pared by 5 bases and J by 7 bases, with 12 bases between. The CDR3 totals 14 residues.

In this sample, this clonotype turned up many times. This chain uses TRBV5-1 with TRBJ1-1; 7 bases are a match to TRBD1. Germline lookup yields CDR1 SGHRS and CDR2 YFSETQ. J lost 2 bases, V lost 4 bases, and 8 bases had no gene match. This CDR3 has 15 residues. The CDR3 bases are TGCGCCAGCAGCGGGACCGGGACAGCAAACACTGAAGCTTTCTTT. Its protein product is CASSGTGTANTEAFF.

In its sample, this clonotype was seen many times. J is TRBJ1-6 and V is TRBV12-3 or TRBV12-4; D might be TRBD1 (6 bases). Trimming took 5 bases from V and 0 from J, leaving 8 bases between them. The CDR3 consists of 15 residues. CDR3 in amino acids: CASSPGDSYNSPLHF. The CDR3 coding sequence is TGTGCCAGCAGTCCAGGGGACTCCTATAATTCACCCCTCCACTTT.

This clonotype appeared many times. The rearrangement uses TRBV4-3 and TRBJ2-3; 12 nucleotides line up with TRBD2. CDR1 and CDR2 from the germline V gene are LGHNA and YSLEER. Germline trimming cut 0 bases from V and 4 bases from J; bases unmatched to any gene: 2. This CDR3 spans 16 amino acids. The CDR3 loop reads CASSQDLAGGPDTQYF. DNA for the CDR3: TGCGCCAGCAGCCAAGATCTAGCGGGGGGGCCAGATACGCAGTATTTT.

A word on this clonotype: This may arise from a read error, as a much more abundant clone is one base away. The rearrangement uses TRBV5-1 and TRBJ2-5; D is possibly TRBD2 (5 bases). CDR1 and CDR2 (germline): SGHRS, YFSETQ. The CDR3 consists of 18 residues. CDR3 DNA: TGCGCCAGGAGCTTGGTGCGGTACGGAGGCTTGACTCAAGAGACCCAGTACTTC. Residues: CARSLVRYGGLTQETQYF.